A selection of T cell receptor beta chains follows, all from one sample in a study of siplizumab effects on memory and regulatory T cells. Data came from immunoSEQ multiplex PCR; TCRdb stores just in-frame clones and leaves some out. The table shows some 96,000 clones, with about nine tenths occurring only once. The sequenced sample consisted of CD4+ T cells sorted from blood. Receptors were obtained from a human donor in good health. Both conserved end residues are part of each CDR3. Fields, in order: D gene, clone size, J gene, V gene, CDR3 protein, CDR3 DNA. D genes are given only for firm matches. Clone size is shown for a subset of rows, as once, few, many or a class of expanded clone.

D: .; size: .; J: TRBJ2-2; V: TRBV7-2; CDR3: CASSLVGGPGELFF; DNA: TGTGCCAGCAGCTTAGTGGGGGGCCCCGGGGAGCTGTTTTTT
D: .; size: once; J: TRBJ1-4; V: TRBV10-2; CDR3: CASSGQRGEKLFF; DNA: TGCGCCAGCAGCGGACAGAGGGGCGAAAAACTGTTTTTT
D: .; size: .; J: TRBJ2-1; V: TRBV7-2; CDR3: CASSLDGGPLDEQFF; DNA: TGTGCCAGCAGCTTAGACGGGGGCCCCCTCGATGAGCAGTTCTTC
D: .; size: .; J: TRBJ1-4; V: TRBV10-3; CDR3: CAASLDAEKLFF; DNA: TGTGCCGCATCTCTTGATGCTGAAAAACTGTTTTTT
D: .; size: .; J: TRBJ1-1; V: TRBV5-4; CDR3: CASSRQYTEAFF; DNA: TGTGCCAGCAGTAGGCAGTACACTGAAGCTTTCTTT
D: .; size: once; J: TRBJ1-1; V: TRBV11-2; CDR3: CASSSDSGLEAFF; DNA: TGTGCCAGCAGCTCGGACAGCGGGCTGGAGGCTTTCTTT
D: .; size: .; J: TRBJ2-3; V: TRBV12-5; CDR3: CASGLPTGSDTDTQYF; DNA: TGTGCTAGTGGCCTACCAACAGGGAGCGACACAGATACGCAGTATTTT
D: .; size: .; J: TRBJ1-3; V: TRBV6-5; CDR3: CASSYSSGNTIYF; DNA: TGTGCCAGCAGTTACTCCTCTGGAAACACCATATATTTT
D: TRBD1; size: once; J: TRBJ1-1; V: TRBV7-3; CDR3: CASSLRGQGATEAFF; DNA: TGTGCCAGCAGCTTAAGGGGACAGGGGGCCACTGAAGCTTTCTTT
D: .; size: .; J: TRBJ1-5; V: TRBV4-2; CDR3: CASSQDRSNQPQHF; DNA: TGTGCCAGCAGCCAAGATCGATCCAATCAGCCCCAGCATTTT
D: .; size: .; J: TRBJ2-3; V: TRBV5-4; CDR3: CASREGGASTDTQYF; DNA: TGTGCCAGCAGGGAGGGGGGAGCTAGCACAGATACGCAGTATTTT
D: TRBD2; size: few; J: TRBJ2-3; V: TRBV19; CDR3: CASSTTSGATDTQYF; DNA: TGTGCCAGTAGTACCACTAGCGGGGCCACAGATACGCAGTATTTT
D: TRBD2; size: .; J: TRBJ2-1; V: TRBV27; CDR3: CASRLAGGPRGYNEQFF; DNA: TGTGCCAGCAGGCTAGCGGGGGGGCCGAGGGGATACAATGAGCAGTTCTTC
D: .; size: .; J: TRBJ1-1; V: TRBV7-9; CDR3: CASSLPRTRGTEAFF; DNA: TGTGCCAGCAGCTTACCCCGGACACGGGGAACTGAAGCTTTCTTT
D: .; size: .; J: TRBJ1-6; V: TRBV6-6; CDR3: CASSYSQGGQSPLHF; DNA: TGTGCCAGCAGTTACTCACAGGGTGGGCAGTCACCCCTCCACTTT
D: .; size: .; J: TRBJ1-1; V: TRBV30; CDR3: CAWSLVSGRGNTEAFF; DNA: TGTGCCTGGAGTTTAGTATCCGGACGGGGGAACACTGAAGCTTTCTTT
D: TRBD1; size: .; J: TRBJ2-3; V: TRBV18; CDR3: CASSRDRGVDTQYF; DNA: TGTGCCAGCTCCCGGGACAGGGGAGTGGATACGCAGTATTTT
D: .; size: .; J: TRBJ1-1; V: TRBV7-3; CDR3: CASSLAPGYTEAFF; DNA: TGTGCCAGCAGCTTGGCCCCTGGGTACACTGAAGCTTTCTTT
D: TRBD1; size: .; J: TRBJ1-5; V: TRBV28; CDR3: CASRSTGTRLTQPQHF; DNA: TGTGCCAGCAGATCGACAGGGACTAGGTTAACTCAGCCCCAGCATTTT
D: .; size: few; J: TRBJ1-4; V: TRBV21-1; CDR3: CASRGRLFF; DNA: TGTGCCAGCAGAGGGCGACTGTTTTTT
D: TRBD2; size: .; J: TRBJ2-3; V: TRBV7-3; CDR3: CASSPRTSGGVTDTQYF; DNA: TGTGCCAGCAGCCCGCGGACTAGCGGGGGGGTCACAGATACGCAGTATTTT
D: .; size: .; J: TRBJ2-5; V: TRBV5-1; CDR3: CASSLGSERETQYF; DNA: TGCGCCAGCAGCTTGGGGTCGGAGCGGGAGACCCAGTACTTC
D: .; size: .; J: TRBJ1-6; V: TRBV7-2; CDR3: CASSGIRWGRSSYNSPLHF; DNA: TGTGCCAGCAGCGGTATTAGGTGGGGGCGCAGCTCCTATAATTCACCCCTCCACTTT
D: .; size: .; J: TRBJ2-1; V: TRBV7-3; CDR3: CASSLLAPYNEQFF; DNA: TGTGCCAGCAGCTTGCTAGCACCCTACAATGAGCAGTTCTTC
D: .; size: .; J: TRBJ2-3; V: TRBV7-2; CDR3: CASSFSTDTQYF; DNA: TGTGCCAGCAGCTTCAGCACAGATACGCAGTATTTT
D: .; size: .; J: TRBJ2-5; V: TRBV5-1; CDR3: CASSYDRKETQYF; DNA: TGCGCCAGCAGTTATGACAGAAAAGAGACCCAGTACTTC
D: TRBD1; size: .; J: TRBJ1-1; V: TRBV6-5; CDR3: CASRTTGQGTEAFF; DNA: TGTGCCAGCAGAACCACGGGACAGGGCACTGAAGCTTTCTTT
D: TRBD2; size: .; J: TRBJ2-1; V: TRBV5-6; CDR3: CASSLRVLAGDNEQFF; DNA: TGTGCCAGCAGCTTGCGGGTTCTAGCGGGGGACAATGAGCAGTTCTTC